These T cell receptor beta chains were read from a single sample in a study of chemoradiotherapy in HPV16-positive cancers. Repertoires were generated with immunoSEQ multiplex PCR, while TCRdb's copy carries only in-frame clones and drops some. Of under 7,000 clones detected, 65% to 80% appear once; the ten largest clones hold around 36%. This material was acquired from a patient who underwent chemoradiotherapy. The receptor source for this set is a human donor with HPV-associated anogenital cancer. CDR3s include the opening cysteine and the closing phenylalanine or tryptophan. Fields, in order: D gene, J gene, clone size, V gene, CDR3 protein. A D gene is named only where the DNA matches it firmly. Size is stated for part of the rows, as once, few or many counts, or as a class when the clone is expanded.

D: TRBD1; J: TRBJ1-2; size: few; V: TRBV6-5; CDR3: CATLWDRGYGYTF
D: .; J: TRBJ1-5; size: .; V: TRBV5-3; CDR3: CAVGGHWNQPQHF
D: .; J: TRBJ1-1; size: .; V: TRBV9; CDR3: CASSVDGGAAFF
D: .; J: TRBJ1-1; size: .; V: TRBV11-3; CDR3: CASSRTGISSTEAFF
D: .; J: TRBJ2-3; size: .; V: TRBV5-5; CDR3: CASSPRRVLSTDTQYF
D: .; J: TRBJ2-5; size: .; V: TRBV5-6; CDR3: CASSETVSRGTQYF
D: TRBD1; J: TRBJ2-1; size: .; V: TRBV4-3; CDR3: CASSQRVTGQAYNEQFF
D: .; J: TRBJ2-6; size: .; V: TRBV2; CDR3: CASRGTSGANVLTF
D: TRBD1; J: TRBJ1-3; size: .; V: TRBV19; CDR3: CASSTKPGQESGNTIYF
D: .; J: TRBJ1-5; size: once; V: TRBV11-2; CDR3: CASSLTSKEAGDQPQHF
D: .; J: TRBJ2-1; size: .; V: TRBV4-3; CDR3: CASSQDHPVAGPIYNEQFF
D: TRBD1; J: TRBJ2-7; size: once; V: TRBV11-3; CDR3: CASSLAQGAGEQYF
D: TRBD1; J: TRBJ1-1; size: .; V: TRBV19; CDR3: CASSRQGGGSTEAFF
D: .; J: TRBJ1-5; size: few; V: TRBV30; CDR3: CAWNPSRGLGQPQHF
D: .; J: TRBJ1-4; size: .; V: TRBV27; CDR3: CASSSWRRTQDLVGTNEKLFF
D: .; J: TRBJ2-7; size: few; V: TRBV13; CDR3: CASSPRERRRGEQYF
D: .; J: TRBJ1-5; size: .; V: TRBV25-1; CDR3: CASSGVNQPQHF
D: .; J: TRBJ2-3; size: .; V: TRBV7-9; CDR3: CASNPPDSTDTQYF
D: .; J: TRBJ1-5; size: .; V: TRBV11-2; CDR3: CASSTHIDSNQPQHF
D: TRBD2; J: TRBJ2-1; size: .; V: TRBV4-1; CDR3: CASSHLTLAGRYNEQFF
D: .; J: TRBJ1-1; size: .; V: TRBV7-2; CDR3: CASSPRRQTLGTEAFF
D: .; J: TRBJ2-6; size: medium-sized; V: TRBV4-3; CDR3: CASSPVEGVGANVLTF
D: TRBD2; J: TRBJ2-5; size: .; V: TRBV7-2; CDR3: CASSFASGSRETQYF
D: .; J: TRBJ2-3; size: .; V: TRBV7-9; CDR3: CASSSPLEGTDTQYF
D: .; J: TRBJ1-1; size: .; V: TRBV5-1; CDR3: CASSLVGQTNTEAFF
D: .; J: TRBJ1-3; size: once; V: TRBV5-1; CDR3: CASSFGGNTIYF
D: TRBD2; J: TRBJ2-7; size: .; V: TRBV7-8; CDR3: CASSLTSGSYEQYF